Each of the 23 T cell receptor beta chains below was sequenced from the same sample in a study of cytomegalovirus exposure and HLA in healthy donors. PCR primers comprised 60 Vbeta and 13 Jbeta primers. Measured with immunoSEQ multiplex PCR; TCRdb has only the in-frame clones, and not every one. The sample yields 90,000 to 140,000 clones, around 85% seen once. Sequencing was done on a sample of PBMCs. The receptors here all came from a man between 25 and 39 years old in good health and CMV-seropositive.

This chain joins TRBV30 and TRBJ2-7; 7 nucleotides agree with TRBD1. CDR3 length: 14 residues. The germline V gene has CDR1 GTSNPN and CDR2 SVGIG (reference sequence). The junction had 12 bases not matched to a gene; V was cut back by 5 bases and J by 5 bases. The CDR3 spells CAWGSQQGYHEQYF. The CDR3 region has the DNA TGTGCCTGGGGAAGCCAACAGGGGTACCACGAGCAGTACTTC.

V usage is TRBV30 and J usage is TRBJ1-4; 7 bases fit TRBD1. Trimming took 3 bases from V and 2 from J; bases not matched to a gene: 6. Germline CDR1 and CDR2: GTSNPN and SVGIG (reference sequence). The CDR3 covers 15 residues. The CDR3, as DNA: TGTGCCTGGAGGAAGAAGACAGGGACTAATGAAAAACTGTTTTTT. Translation: CAWRKKTGTNEKLFF.

The rearrangement joins TRBV19 to TRBJ1-6; 10 positions match TRBD1. Trimming took 9 bases from V and 7 from J; bases not matched to a gene: 9. Germline CDR1 is LNHDA and CDR2 is SQIVND (reference sequence). CDR3 size: 15 residues. This CDR3 is CASASPGQGNSPLHF. The DNA for the CDR3 is TGTGCCAGCGCTAGCCCGGGACAGGGGAATTCACCCCTCCACTTT. The full variable domain, rest sourced from reference TRBV19 and TRBJ1-6, is DGGITQSPKYLFRKEGQNVTLSCEQNLNHDAMYWYRQDPGQGLRLIYYSQIVNDFQKGDIAEGYSVSREKKESFPLTVTSAQKNPTAFYLCASASPGQGNSPLHFGNGTRLTVT.

The V call is TRBV7-2, the J call TRBJ2-2, with TRBD2 matching 8 bases. J was trimmed by 3 bases and V by 10 bases; bases with no gene match: 7. The CDR3 is made up of 14 amino acids. From germline, CDR1 is SGHTA and CDR2 FQGNSA. The chain's CDR3 is CATTGGAYTGELFF. CDR3 bases: TGTGCCACCACGGGGGGGGCGTACACCGGGGAGCTGTTTTTT.

This clone was recorded once. This chain connects TRBV5-3 to TRBJ2-7; TRBD2 aligns across 11 bases. TRBV5-3 is filed as an ORF, its function uncertain. With V trimmed by 4 bases and J by 0 bases, 3 bases remained unmatched. The CDR3 is made up of 15 amino acids. The DNA for the CDR3 is TGTGCCAGAAGCCGCGGGACTAGCGGCTCCTACGAGCAGTACTTC. Translated: CARSRGTSGSYEQYF.

V usage is TRBV2 and J usage is TRBJ1-2; 8 positions match TRBD1. The V gene's germline CDR1 is SNHLY and CDR2 FYNNEI. The trim removed 3 bases at V and 6 bases at J, leaving 9 bases unmatched. This CDR3 is built from 15 residues. This CDR3 reads CASSERVDRVDGYTF. The CDR3 nucleotides are TGTGCCAGCAGTGAGCGGGTGGACAGGGTGGATGGCTACACCTTC.

This clone was seen a handful of times. The V and J genes are TRBV6-1 and TRBJ1-1, with a possible D match to TRBD1 (6 bases). The germline V gene encodes CDR1 MNHNS and CDR2 SASEGT. This CDR3 is 13 amino acids long. The germline V and J ends were trimmed by 2 bases and 5 bases, with 9 bases remaining between them. CDR3 protein: CASSEQGWTEAFF. The CDR3 DNA reads as TGTGCCAGCAGTGAACAGGGGTGGACTGAAGCTTTCTTT.

V usage is TRBV5-1 and J usage is TRBJ2-3; unclear D gene. Germline assignment: CDR1 SGHRS and CDR2 YFSETQ. Deletions cut 0 bases from V and 2 bases from J, with 10 bases between. The CDR3 consists of 15 residues. The CDR3 loop is CASSLARHTTDTQYF. The CDR3 bases are TGCGCCAGCAGCTTGGCGAGACACACCACAGATACGCAGTATTTT. Filled out from reference TRBV5-1 and TRBJ2-3, the complete variable domain reads KAGVTQTPRYLIKTRGQQVTLSCSPISGHRSVSWYQQTPGQGLQFLFEYFSETQRNKGNFPGRFSGRQFSNSRSEMNVSTLELGDSALYLCASSLARHTTDTQYFGPGTRLTVL.

This rearrangement joins TRBV19 to TRBJ1-1, with no clear D. Germline values: CDR1 LNHDA, CDR2 SQIVND (reference sequence). V lost 2 bases, J lost 3 bases, and 16 bases lay in between. The CDR3 contains 16 residues. The CDR3: CASSIRVGVRDTEAFF. CDR3 coding DNA: TGTGCCAGTAGTATACGGGTTGGGGTGCGGGACACTGAAGCTTTCTTT.

The V call is TRBV7-3, the J call TRBJ2-1; no definite D call. The V and J ends lost 4 bases and 4 bases respectively, with 11 bases between them. CDR1 is SGHTA, CDR2 FQGTGA, per germline. The CDR3 runs 14 residues. CDR3 bases: TGTGCCAGCAGCTCCCCGGGTCAGTACAATGAGCAGTTCTTC. Translated: CASSSPGQYNEQFF.

This chain uses TRBV5-6 with TRBJ1-6; D ambiguous. The germline V gene has CDR1 SGHDT and CDR2 YYEEEE. Deletions cut 0 bases from V and 2 bases from J, with 9 bases between. The CDR3 is made up of 16 amino acids. In DNA, the CDR3 is TGTGCCAGCAGCTTGGCCCTAGATACCTATAATTCACCCCTCCACTTT. Translating gives CASSLALDTYNSPLHF.

The genes are TRBV4-3 and TRBJ1-1; the match to TRBD1 covers 8 bases. The CDR3 spans 15 residues. With V trimmed by 0 bases and J by 10 bases, 10 bases remained unmatched. The germline V gene encodes CDR1 LGHNA and CDR2 YSLEER. The CDR3 nucleotides read TGCGCCAGCAGCCAAGAAGCGAGGACAGGGTACCGAGCTTTCTTT. It is translated as CASSQEARTGYRAFF.

This clone appeared a single time. V is TRBV7-2 and J is TRBJ2-3; 15 bases align to TRBD2. Germline trimming cut 5 bases from V and 0 bases from J; bases unmatched to any gene: 3. This CDR3 is 17 amino acids long. CDR1 SGHTA and CDR2 FQGNSA come from the germline V gene. The CDR3 DNA reads as TGTGCCAGCAGCAGGACTAGCGGGGGGGCTAGCACAGATACGCAGTATTTT. It is translated as CASSRTSGGASTDTQYF.

The V call is TRBV11-2, the J call TRBJ1-2; weak D call: TRBD1 (5 bases). This CDR3 contains 14 residues. Germline loops: CDR1 SGHAT, CDR2 FQNNGV. Trimming took off 1 base at V and 2 bases at J, with 8 bases between the two ends. The CDR3 region has the DNA TGTGCCAGCAGCTTAGTGCGGGGGAACTATGGCTACACCTTC. It yields the protein CASSLVRGNYGYTF.

The chain employs TRBV5-8 and TRBJ2-2; 7 positions agree with TRBD2. Germline V gene lookup returns CDR1 SGHTS and CDR2 YDEGEE. V lost 7 bases and J lost 2; bases outside the gene matches: 8. The length of the CDR3 is 15 residues. The CDR3 nucleotides read TGTGCCAGCGATGGGGGGGAAATAAACACCGGGGAGCTGTTTTTT. The encoded protein is CASDGGEINTGELFF.

The chain is built from TRBV15 and TRBJ2-5, with D possibly matching TRBD1 (7 bases). Germline lookup yields CDR1 LNHNV and CDR2 YYDKDF (reference sequence). V shed 0 bases and J shed 13 bases, with 15 bases lying between them. This CDR3 contains 13 residues. CDR3 region: CATSRETGTRLYF. In nucleotides, the CDR3 is TGTGCCACCAGCAGAGAGACAGGGACTCGGCTGTACTTC. Full variable domain (missing parts from reference TRBV15 and TRBJ2-5): DAMVIQNPRYQVTQFGKPVTLSCSQTLNHNVMYWYQQKSSQAPKLLFHYYDKDFNNEADTPDNFQSRRPNTSFCFLDIRSPGLGDTAMYLCATSRETGTRLYFGPGTRLLVL.

This rearrangement joins TRBV5-1 to TRBJ2-2; TRBD1 matches 7 bases. J lost 1 base, V lost 3 bases, and 0 bases had no gene match. The CDR3 is made up of 14 amino acids. Germline V CDR1 and CDR2: SGHRS, YFSETQ. Written as DNA, the CDR3 is TGCGCCAGCAGCTGGACAGGGAACACCGGGGAGCTGTTTTTT. Translating gives CASSWTGNTGELFF.

V and J are TRBV2 and TRBJ2-5, with D perhaps matching TRBD2 (5 bases). The length of the CDR3 is 15 residues. Germline CDR1 and CDR2: SNHLY and FYNNEI. The V gene lost 3 bases and the J gene lost 0 bases, with 11 bases spanning the gap. The CDR3 spells CASSDGRGYQETQYF. Here the CDR3 DNA reads TGTGCCAGCAGTGACGGACGGGGATACCAAGAGACCCAGTACTTC.

The rearrangement joins TRBV5-8 to TRBJ2-5, with D perhaps matching TRBD2 (6 bases). The CDR3 is 13 residues long. Germline assignment: CDR1 SGHTS and CDR2 YDEGEE. V lost 0 bases and J lost 5, with 8 bases in between. This CDR3 is CASSLDSGETQYF. In nucleotides, the CDR3 is TGTGCCAGCAGCTTGGACAGCGGGGAGACCCAGTACTTC.

This chain joins TRBV9 and TRBJ1-4; D unresolved. Germline V CDR1 and CDR2: SGDLS, YYNGEE. The length of the CDR3 is 16 residues. Trimming removed 1 base from V and 4 bases from J, with 14 bases in between. The CDR3 nucleotides read TGTGCCAGCAGCGTAACTGCGGGTAGATTTAATGAAAAACTGTTTTTT. Encoded protein: CASSVTAGRFNEKLFF.

This clone was seen only a few times. This chain uses TRBV7-8 with TRBJ2-2; D is perhaps TRBD2 (5 bases). V was clipped by 2 bases and J by 4 bases, with 14 bases between them. CDR1 is SGHVS and CDR2 is FQNEAQ in the germline V gene. This CDR3 contains 16 residues. The CDR3 nucleotides are TGTGCCAGCAGCTTAAGTTTCGAGGGCATCACCGGGGAGCTGTTTTTT. As protein: CASSLSFEGITGELFF.

This clone was seen more than once but under ten times. The V gene is TRBV5-4, the J gene TRBJ2-1, with D possibly TRBD2 on 5 matching bases. V was cut by 4 bases and J by 14 bases, with 19 bases left in between. CDR3 length equals 13 residues. Germline assignment: CDR1 SGHNT and CDR2 YYREEE (reference sequence). This CDR3 reads CASSRKTEAMEFF. In nucleotides, the CDR3 is TGTGCCAGCAGCCGGAAGACGGAGGCAATGGAGTTCTTC.

This rearrangement joins TRBV5-1 to TRBJ1-2; D is undetermined. Trimming shortened V by 0 bases and J by 4 bases, and 13 bases separated the two germline ends. The CDR3 has 15 amino acids. Germline V lookup: CDR1 SGHRS, CDR2 YFSETQ. DNA for the CDR3: TGCGCCAGCAGCTTGGTTGGCTTAGGGAGCTATGGCTACACCTTC. Protein sequence: CASSLVGLGSYGYTF.